Following are 14 T cell receptor beta chains from one sample sequenced in a study of OX40 agonist ivuxolimab in advanced cancers. TCRdb's table, derived via immunoSEQ multiplex PCR, lists solely in-frame clones and lacks some. The data contain about 88,000 clones, 85% to 90% of them singletons. Source: CD4+ or CD8+ T cells sorted from blood, taken in a trial of the OX40 agonist ivuxolimab. These receptors came from an adult with an advanced solid tumor such as melanoma, head and neck, liver or kidney cancer.

The V gene is TRBV5-6, the J gene TRBJ1-3; a weak D match, TRBD1 (6 bases). Trimming took 4 bases from V and 1 from J, leaving 18 bases between them. This CDR3 has 17 residues. Germline CDR1 and CDR2: SGHDT and YYEEEE. CDR3 nucleotide sequence: TGTGCCAGCAGCGGCGTCTCAGGGGCCAAATCTGGAAACACCATATATTTT. This encodes CASSGVSGAKSGNTIYF.

In regard to this clone: A junction boundary mismatches the germline segment, possibly from a read error. This rearrangement joins TRBV7-9 to TRBJ1-3; D call uncertain. The germline gives CDR1 SEHNR, CDR2 FQNEAQ (reference sequence). The CDR3 sequence is 13 residues long. In DNA, the CDR3 is TGTGCCAACAGCACGCCCTCTGGAAACACCATATATTTT. Amino acids: CANSTPSGNTIYF.

The genes are TRBV7-6 and TRBJ1-1; D is uncertain. Trimming removed 4 bases from V and 6 bases from J, with 9 bases in between. Germline loops: CDR1 SGHVS, CDR2 FNYEAQ. CDR3 length equals 12 residues. The CDR3 region is CASSSSRSEAFF. The CDR3 DNA reads as TGTGCCAGCAGCTCCTCAAGATCTGAAGCTTTCTTT.

The CDR3 region is CASSLLAYEQYF. The DNA for the CDR3 is TGTGCCAGCAGCTTATTAGCTTACGAGCAGTACTTC. The chain carries TRBV7-2 and TRBJ2-7; D unresolved. V was pared by 2 bases and J by 4 bases, with 6 bases between. Germline-derived CDR1 and CDR2 are SGHTA and FQGNSA. This CDR3 is built from 12 residues.

The CDR3 DNA reads TGTGCCAGTGGGACAGGGGGGAGGGAGACCCAGTACTTC. Amino acid sequence: CASGTGGRETQYF. The V and J genes are TRBV19 and TRBJ2-5; 11 bases are a match to TRBD1. The germline gives CDR1 LNHDA, CDR2 SQIVND (reference sequence). Unmatched junction bases numbered 4, after V lost 8 bases and J lost 5 bases. CDR3 length: 13 residues.

The CDR3 sequence: CASSPGGGLNTEAFF. The CDR3 region has the DNA TGTGCCAGCAGCCCTGGGGGCGGATTGAACACTGAAGCTTTCTTT. The rearrangement joins TRBV5-8 to TRBJ1-1; TRBD1 might be the D (6 bases). Trimming stripped 4 bases from V and 0 bases from J, with 13 bases between. There are 15 residues in the CDR3. Germline values: CDR1 SGHTS, CDR2 YDEGEE.

V gene TRBV5-1 combines with J gene TRBJ2-5, with TRBD1 matching over 10 bases. CDR1 is SGHRS and CDR2 is YFSETQ in the germline V gene. The CDR3 is made up of 14 amino acids. Trimming took 3 bases from V and 5 from J; bases not matched to a gene: 4. CDR3 sequence reads: CASSSGTGAETQYF. The CDR3 nucleotides are TGCGCCAGCAGCTCGGGGACAGGGGCGGAGACCCAGTACTTC.

This sequence joins TRBV6-5 and TRBJ1-1; D gene ambiguous. There are 14 residues in the CDR3. V dropped 10 bases and J dropped 1 base, with 16 bases sitting between them. In germline, CDR1 is MNHEY, CDR2 SVGAGI. Here the CDR3 DNA reads TGTGCCACCTTGCGAGGGCCCGGGAACACTGAAGCTTTCTTT. This codes for CATLRGPGNTEAFF.

The chain employs TRBV18 and TRBJ1-1, with unresolved D. The germline CDR1 and CDR2 sequences are KGHSH and LQKENI. CDR3 length: 15 residues. The ends were cut back, 0 bases at V and 6 bases at J, with 14 bases in the middle. The CDR3 sequence: CASSPPVSGGPEAFF. CDR3 sequence (DNA): TGTGCCAGCTCACCACCGGTTTCGGGAGGCCCTGAAGCTTTCTTT.

The chain uses TRBV19 and TRBJ2-7, with no clear D. The germline CDR1 and CDR2 sequences are LNHDA and SQIVND (reference sequence). V was shortened by 4 bases and J by 2 bases, with 9 bases between the two germline ends. This CDR3 is built from 13 residues. The CDR3 loop reads CASSKTVTYEQYF. CDR3 nucleotide sequence: TGTGCCAGTAGTAAGACGGTAACCTACGAGCAGTACTTC. Full variable domain (rest looked up from reference TRBV19 and TRBJ2-7): DGGITQSPKYLFRKEGQNVTLSCEQNLNHDAMYWYRQDPGQGLRLIYYSQIVNDFQKGDIAEGYSVSREKKESFPLTVTSAQKNPTAFYLCASSKTVTYEQYFGPGTRLTVT.

This clone showed up just once. CDR3 nucleotide sequence: TGTGCTAGTGGTTTGGTACAGGGGGTGTACAATGAGCAGTTCTTC. Its translation is CASGLVQGVYNEQFF. The chain uses TRBV12-5 and TRBJ2-1; 8 positions match TRBD1. This CDR3 is 15 amino acids long. V was pared by 0 bases and J by 4 bases, with 2 bases of the junction left unmatched. The germline V gene encodes CDR1 LGHNT and CDR2 FRNRAP.

The V call is TRBV6-5, the J call TRBJ1-4; D possibly corresponds to TRBD1 (6 bases). CDR1 and CDR2 from the germline V gene are MNHEY and SVGAGI. The ends were cut back, 9 bases at V and 0 bases at J, with 11 bases in the middle. This CDR3 comprises 14 residues. CDR3 region: CARTGIATNEKLFF. The CDR3 bases are TGTGCCAGGACAGGAATTGCAACTAATGAAAAACTGTTTTTT.

V usage is TRBV25-1 and J usage is TRBJ1-1, with 8 nucleotides matching TRBD1. CDR3 length: 14 amino acids. CDR1 is MGHDK and CDR2 is SYGVNS in the germline V gene. The V segment lost 8 bases and the J segment 11 bases; nucleotides outside the gene matches: 16. CDR3 in amino acids: CASGGSDRGGGAFF. DNA for the CDR3: TGTGCCAGCGGGGGGAGCGACAGGGGAGGGGGGGCTTTCTTT.

The V call is TRBV14, the J call TRBJ1-2; tentatively, D is TRBD1 (6 bases). The CDR3 is 14 amino acids. The germline CDR1 and CDR2 sequences are SGHDN and FVKESK. Trimming left V 1 base short and J 7 bases short, with 13 bases between. CDR3 bases: TGTGCCAGCAGCCAAGGACAGGATTCGGGTGGCTACACCTTC. Its protein product is CASSQGQDSGGYTF.